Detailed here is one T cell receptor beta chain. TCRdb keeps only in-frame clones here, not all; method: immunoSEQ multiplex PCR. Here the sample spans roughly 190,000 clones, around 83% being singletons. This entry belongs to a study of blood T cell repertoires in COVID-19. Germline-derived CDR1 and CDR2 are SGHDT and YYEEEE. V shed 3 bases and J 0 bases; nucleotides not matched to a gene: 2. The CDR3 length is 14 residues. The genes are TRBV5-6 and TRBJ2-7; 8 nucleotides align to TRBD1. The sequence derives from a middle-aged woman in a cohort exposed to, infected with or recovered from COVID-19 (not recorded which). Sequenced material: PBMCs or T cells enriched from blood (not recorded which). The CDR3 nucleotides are TGTGCCAGCAGCTCCGGACAGGGCTCCTACGAGCAGTACTTC. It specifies CASSSGQGSYEQYF.